The 20 T cell receptor beta chains presented below share a single source sample, sequenced in a study of T cells expressing NK-cell markers. For each CDR3 protein, TCRdb gives one entry from its re-call of the 5' RACE reads, without DNA. The sample holds some 410,000 distinct CDR3 sequences. Sample: blood T cells: a sorted CD56 or NKG2C T cell subset, CD4+ or CD8+ T cells, or bulk PBMC T cells (not recorded which). Every receptor here comes from a woman aged 18 to 75 in good health.

This chain links TRBV6-1 with TRBJ2-1; TCRdb indicates TRBD2, and absent DNA this call remains unverified. The CDR3 covers 15 residues. Looked up from germline, CDR1 is MNHNS and CDR2 is SASEGT. The CDR3 loop is CASSASGGTYNEQFF.

The chain uses TRBV6-5 and TRBJ2-2; the TCRdb D gene call, TRBD2, has no DNA to confirm it. CDR1 and CDR2 from the germline V gene are MNHEY and SVGAGI. The CDR3 length is 17 residues. CDR3: CASSYAGDYPPAGELFF.

The chain is built from TRBV5-1 and TRBJ1-1. Germline V gene data show CDR1 as SGHRS and CDR2 as YFSETQ. The CDR3 length is 15 residues. This chain's CDR3 is CASSDQRGVDTEAFF.

This sequence joins TRBV12-3 or TRBV12-4 and TRBJ2-3; TCRdb names TRBD2, which stays unverified in the absence of DNA. The CDR3 spans 15 residues. CDR3 sequence: CASTPGASGGGTQYF.

The chain combines TRBV9 with TRBJ2-3. This CDR3 has 13 residues. The germline V gene encodes CDR1 SGDLS and CDR2 YYNGEE. The CDR3 is CASSLTYTDTQYF.

The chain is built from TRBV6-5 and TRBJ2-2; TCRdb outputs TRBD1, but without DNA this stays unchecked. CDR1 and CDR2 (germline): MNHEY, SVGAGI. This CDR3 contains 12 residues. The CDR3 region is CASSSRGGELFF.

CDR3 amino acids: CASSPDRGRYYGYTF. The V and J genes are TRBV7-2 and TRBJ1-2; TCRdb reports TRBD1, a call that lacks DNA to check it against. From germline, CDR1 is SGHTA and CDR2 FQGNSA. CDR3 length: 15 amino acids.

CDR3 sequence reads: CASSLVSRSDTQYF. The J gene is TRBJ2-3, the V gene TRBV7-6. This CDR3 has 14 residues. Per the germline V gene, CDR1 is SGHVS and CDR2 is FNYEAQ.

V and J are TRBV5-1 and TRBJ1-6; TCRdb designates TRBD1, a call that cannot be tested without DNA. Germline-derived CDR1 and CDR2 are SGHRS and YFSETQ. The CDR3 is made up of 17 amino acids. The CDR3 spells CASSLEARVPLNSPLHF.

This chain links TRBV12-3 or TRBV12-4 with TRBJ1-2; TCRdb reports TRBD1, a call that lacks DNA to check it against. The CDR3 is 15 amino acids. The CDR3 loop is CASSHPGRNYYGYTF.

The J gene is TRBJ2-7, the V gene TRBV6-2 or TRBV6-3; the TCRdb call, TRBD1, lacks DNA for checking. The germline V gene encodes CDR1 MNHEY and CDR2 SVGEGT. The CDR3 spans 16 residues. The CDR3 sequence is CASRPFPSGAAYEQYF.

This chain connects TRBV7-8 to TRBJ1-1. The CDR3 runs 14 residues. Germline V gives CDR1 SGHVS, CDR2 FQNEAQ. Here the CDR3 reads CASSTVTPNTEAFF.

The rearrangement joins TRBV2 to TRBJ1-2. The length of the CDR3 is 13 residues. The V gene's germline CDR1 is SNHLY and CDR2 FYNNEI. This CDR3 reads CASRQQLYYGYTF.

This chain links TRBV5-8 with TRBJ2-1; with no DNA, the TCRdb D assignment of TRBD1 cannot be verified. This CDR3 contains 17 residues. Germline CDR1 and CDR2: SGHTS and YDEGEE. The CDR3 sequence: CASRTIPGAILYNEQFF.

The chain couples TRBV30 to TRBJ2-6; lacking DNA, the TRBD2 call made by TCRdb goes unchecked. Germline lookup yields CDR1 GTSNPN and CDR2 SVGIG (reference sequence). The CDR3 covers 15 residues. The CDR3 sequence is CAWSRGKSGANVLTF.

This chain joins TRBV10-3 and TRBJ2-1; TCRdb selects TRBD1, and the lack of DNA leaves this call unchecked. Germline V gene sequence: CDR1 ENHRY, CDR2 SYGVKD. The CDR3 extends over 12 amino acids. The CDR3 spells CAITPDRGVQFF.

CDR3: CASSLRWDLPSYTF. The gene calls are TRBV6-4 and TRBJ1-2. CDR3 length: 14 amino acids. CDR1 MRHNA and CDR2 SNTAGT come from the germline V gene.

J is TRBJ1-1 and V is TRBV10-3. The CDR3 totals 12 residues. Germline CDR1 is ENHRY and CDR2 is SYGVKD. CDR3 sequence: CAGGRMNTEAFF.

This rearrangement joins TRBV20-1 to TRBJ2-7; TCRdb picks TRBD2, but there is no DNA to check that call. The CDR3 loop spans 14 amino acids. The germline CDR1 and CDR2 sequences are DFQATT and SNEGSKA (reference sequence). The CDR3 region is CSARDGRRSYEQYF.

V and J are TRBV7-2 and TRBJ1-2. In germline, CDR1 is SGHTA, CDR2 FQGNSA. The CDR3 has 15 amino acids. CDR3 amino acids: CASSPRSNNNYGYTF.